The T cell receptor beta chain under discussion was sequenced for a study of T cell responses to AZD1222 COVID-19 vaccine. Turning to the study itself: Pooled together were second doses at about 4 or about 12 weeks.

General study findings and limits: Reportedly, nearly half the spike-specific TCRs target unmutated variant regions. Repertoires were obtained only post-peak T cell response.

Clones were sequenced by immunoSEQ multiplex PCR, and TCRdb holds only the in-frame ones, with some missing. Of 100,000 or so clones detected, 80% to 90% appear once; the ten largest clones hold 12%. Per germline, CDR1 SGDLS and CDR2 YYNGEE. V lost 3 bases, J lost 4 bases, and 9 bases lay in between. The CDR3 covers 13 residues. On this clone itself: Its antigen is as yet unknown.

V is TRBV9 and J is TRBJ2-3; D is perhaps TRBD1 or TRBD2 (6 bases each). The receptor's source is an adult in good health. The sample consisted of peripheral blood, taken on day 0 of AZD1222 vaccination. Here the CDR3 DNA reads TGTGCCAGCAGCGGGGGGGCGGCAGATACGCAGTATTTT. This translates into CASSGGAADTQYF.